These 14 T cell receptor beta chains originate from one sample sequenced in a study of metastatic and nonmetastatic thyroid tumors. Thyroid surgery took place with no prior treatment in any patient. From the PCR reads, TCRdb re-called clones with MiXCR. The sample shows over 65,000 clones, under 15% of them seen only once. Sequencing used tumor tissue. All receptors derive from a female donor with papillary thyroid cancer or a benign thyroid nodule (not recorded which). Some clones in this sample may be carry-over from other donors' samples.

This clone has only a few counts. A read error may account for a junction end that differs from germline. This rearrangement joins TRBV2 to TRBJ1-2, with TRBD1 matching over 8 bases. This CDR3 has 13 amino acids. Germline V gene lookup returns CDR1 SNHLY and CDR2 FYNNEI. The CDR3 DNA reads TGTGCCAGCGGGGTCGGACAGGGTGATGGCCACACCTTC. It is translated as CASGVGQGDGHTF. Drawing the rest from reference TRBV2 and TRBJ1-2, the complete variable domain is EPEVTQTPSHQVTQMGQEVILRCVPISNHLYFYWYRQILGQKVEFLVSFYNNEISEKSEIFDDQFSVERPDGSNFTLKIRSTKLEDSAMYFCASGVGQGDGHTFGSGTRLTVV.

This clone was counted many times. V usage is TRBV29-1 and J usage is TRBJ1-1; perhaps TRBD1 as D (6 bases). The CDR3 runs to 16 residues. With 4 bases removed from V and 4 bases from J, the gap between germline ends came to 22 bases. Germline V gene sequence: CDR1 SQVTM, CDR2 ANQGSEA. CDR3 nucleotides: TGCAGCGTTGGGTCTTTAAGGGACACTCATGGCACTGAAGCTTTCTTT. It specifies CSVGSLRDTHGTEAFF.

This clone was found a few times. The chain combines TRBV6-4 with TRBJ2-6, with D unresolved. V gave up 3 bases and J gave up 0 bases, with 6 bases separating them. Germline V CDR1 and CDR2: MRHNA, SNTAGT. This CDR3 is built from 15 residues. Here the CDR3 reads CASSEDISGANVLTF. CDR3 in DNA: TGTGCCAGCAGTGAGGATATCTCTGGGGCCAACGTCCTGACTTTC.

Turning to this clone: Within the sample, other DNA sequences also encode this same CDR3. The V call is TRBV2, the J call TRBJ2-3, with a tentative D call TRBD1 (6 bases). The CDR3 length is 17 residues. Germline CDR1 SNHLY, CDR2 FYNNEI. V shed 6 bases and J shed 5 bases, with 24 bases lying between them. This CDR3 is CASRGAPGRGKGDTQYF. CDR3 nucleotide sequence: TGTGCCAGCAGGGGGGCCCCGGGTCGGGGAAAAGGAGATACGCAGTATTTT.

Concerning this clone itself: This may be a read error: a much more frequent sequence differs by one nucleotide. The CDR3 sequence: CATSDVGQGGETQYF. Here the CDR3 DNA reads TGTGCCACCAGTGACGTAGGACAGGGCGGAGAGACCCAGTACTTC. The rearrangement joins TRBV24-1 to TRBJ2-5, with 8 bases lining up with TRBD1. CDR1 and CDR2 (germline): KGHDR, SFDVKD. With V trimmed by 4 bases and J by 4 bases, 7 bases remained unmatched. This CDR3 comprises 15 residues.

The table lists this clone with a few counts. A read error is likely, as this CDR3 ends without the conserved phenylalanine or tryptophan. The CDR3 coding sequence is TGTGCCAGCAGTTTCAGCTACGAACAGTACCTC. Translated: CASSFSYEQYL. J is TRBJ2-7 and V is TRBV28; D is undetermined. The CDR3 covers 11 residues. Germline CDR1 is MDHEN and CDR2 is SYDVKM.

This clone was seen many times. The V gene is TRBV19, the J gene TRBJ2-3; a possible D gene is TRBD2 (6 bases). The length of the CDR3 is 15 residues. CDR1 LNHDA and CDR2 SQIVND come from the germline V gene (reference sequence). V was pared by 1 base and J by 1 base, with 9 bases between. Here the CDR3 DNA reads TGTGCCAGTAGTATAGGAGGCGGGGGCACAGATACGCAGTATTTT. Translating gives CASSIGGGGTDTQYF.

This clone was counted ten times or more. The V call is TRBV6-4, the J call TRBJ1-1; the D is unclear. CDR1 is MRHNA and CDR2 is SNTAGT in the germline V gene. The CDR3 length is 15 residues. The V end was cut by 7 bases, the J end by 1 base, with 16 bases between. DNA of the CDR3: TGTGCCAGCAACCAAGAATTTGCAGCGAACACTGAAGCTTTCTTT. It yields the protein CASNQEFAANTEAFF.

Concerning this clone itself: At the DNA level, this CDR3 is encoded by other sequences in the same sample as well. The rearrangement links TRBV20-1 to TRBJ1-1; maybe TRBD1 (6 bases). V lost 4 bases and J lost 5, with 14 bases in between. CDR1 is DFQATT, CDR2 SNEGSKA, per germline (reference sequence). The CDR3 length is 13 residues. The CDR3 nucleotides read TGCAGTGCTAAACAGGGCTGGGGGACTGAAGCTTTCTTT. It encodes CSAKQGWGTEAFF.

This clone has more than one count but fewer than ten. A much larger clone is a single base away; this may be a read error. Additional DNA sequences in this sample encode the identical CDR3. V gene TRBV19 combines with J gene TRBJ1-5, with D possibly being TRBD1 (5 bases). Germline values: CDR1 LNHDA, CDR2 SQIVND (reference sequence). This CDR3 is 15 amino acids long. Trimming removed 4 bases from V and 1 base from J, with 11 bases in between. Here the CDR3 reads CASSTGGRSNQPQHF. The CDR3 DNA sequence: TGTGCCAGTAGTACCGGGGGACGGAGCAATCAGCCCCAGCATTTT.

As concerns this clone: This may arise from a read error, as a much more abundant clone is one base away. This chain joins TRBV6-1 and TRBJ1-5; TRBD1 aligns across 7 bases. J gave up 5 bases and V 5 bases, and 6 bases lay outside the gene matches. The V gene's germline CDR1 is MNHNS and CDR2 SASEGT. This CDR3 has 14 amino acids. The CDR3 spells CASSLTGRDQPQHF. The CDR3 bases are TGTGCCAGCAGTCTGACAGGGAGGGATCAGCCCCAGCATTTT.

This clone was seen many times. This CDR3 reads CASSPKTGISGANVLTF. Written as DNA, the CDR3 is TGTGCCAGCAGCCCGAAGACAGGAATCTCTGGGGCCAACGTCCTGACTTTC. The chain has TRBV7-3 and TRBJ2-6; weak D call: TRBD1 (6 bases). Trimming removed 5 bases from V and 0 bases from J, with 14 bases in between. Germline CDR1 SGHTA, CDR2 FQGTGA. The CDR3 length is 17 residues.

The table lists this clone with many counts. The chain has TRBV15 and TRBJ1-4; no firm D call. The V end was cut by 2 bases, the J end by 3 bases, with 10 bases between. The CDR3 runs 15 residues. Germline values: CDR1 LNHNV, CDR2 YYDKDF (reference sequence). CDR3 loop: CATSRSYDPNEKLFF. The CDR3, as DNA: TGTGCCACCAGCAGAAGTTATGACCCTAATGAAAAACTGTTTTTT. Variable domain in full (rest from reference TRBV15 and TRBJ1-4): DAMVIQNPRYQVTQFGKPVTLSCSQTLNHNVMYWYQQKSSQAPKLLFHYYDKDFNNEADTPDNFQSRRPNTSFCFLDIRSPGLGDTAMYLCATSRSYDPNEKLFFGSGTQLSVL.

This clone was seen more than once but under ten times. This may come from a read error, since a much larger clone is one base off. This sample also contains other DNA sequences that code for the same CDR3. The rearrangement joins TRBV4-1 to TRBJ2-7, with 12 positions matching TRBD2. The CDR3 length is 16 residues. Looked up from germline, CDR1 is MGHRA and CDR2 is YSYEKL. The V segment lost 0 bases and the J segment 7 bases; nucleotides outside the gene matches: 7. The CDR3 sequence: CASSQDPWTSGIEQYF. CDR3 coding DNA: TGCGCCAGCAGCCAAGATCCCTGGACTAGCGGGATAGAGCAGTACTTC.